This TCR beta chain was found in a study of patients and donors after allogeneic stem cell transplantation. Germline V CDR1 and CDR2: DFQATT, SNEGSKA (reference sequence). This CDR3 is built from 14 residues. Trimming stripped 0 bases from V and 4 bases from J, with 12 bases between. This clonotype was recorded a few times. TCRdb reprocessed the RT-PCR reads with MiXCR, giving one entry per CDR3 protein. Here the sample spans about 150,000 distinct CDR3 sequences, approximately 35% being singletons. The source of this sequence is a human donor who was either an allogeneic HSCT recipient or a stem cell or donor lymphocyte infusion donor (not recorded which). It is not recorded whose cells these are; they may come from a transplant donor. V and J are TRBV20-1 and TRBJ1-2; D is uncertain. Sequences were obtained from blood, either unsorted or a sorted T cell fraction (not recorded which). CDR3 protein: CSARDRRQAYGYTF. Here the CDR3 DNA reads TGCAGTGCTAGAGATAGGCGTCAGGCCTATGGCTACACCTTC.